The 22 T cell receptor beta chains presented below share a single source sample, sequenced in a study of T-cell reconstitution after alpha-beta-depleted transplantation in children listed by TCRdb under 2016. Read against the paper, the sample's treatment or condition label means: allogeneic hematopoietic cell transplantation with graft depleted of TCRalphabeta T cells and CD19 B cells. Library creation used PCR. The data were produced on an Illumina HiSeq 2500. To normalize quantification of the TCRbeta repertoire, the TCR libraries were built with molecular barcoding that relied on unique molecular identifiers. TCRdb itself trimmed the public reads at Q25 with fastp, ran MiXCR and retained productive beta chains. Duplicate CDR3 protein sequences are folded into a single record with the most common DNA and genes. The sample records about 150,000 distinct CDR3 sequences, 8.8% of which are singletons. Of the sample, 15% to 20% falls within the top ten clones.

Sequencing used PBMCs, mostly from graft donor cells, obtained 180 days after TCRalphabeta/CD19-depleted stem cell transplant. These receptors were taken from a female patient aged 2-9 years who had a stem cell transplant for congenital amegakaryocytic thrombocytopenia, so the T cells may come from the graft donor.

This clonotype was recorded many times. The CDR3 nucleotides read TGCAGCGTTGGGCTCCCGGACGGCTACGAGCAGTACTTC. Encoded protein: CSVGLPDGYEQYF. This rearrangement joins TRBV29-1 to TRBJ2-7; no clear D gene. The CDR3 runs 13 residues. V lost 4 bases, J lost 3 bases, and 13 bases lay in between. CDR1 is SQVTM, CDR2 ANQGSEA, per germline.

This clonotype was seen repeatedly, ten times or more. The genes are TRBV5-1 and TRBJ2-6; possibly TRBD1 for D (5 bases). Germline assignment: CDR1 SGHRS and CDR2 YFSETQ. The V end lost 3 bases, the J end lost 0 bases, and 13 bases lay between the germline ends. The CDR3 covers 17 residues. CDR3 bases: TGCGCCAGCAGCTCGTCCAGGGTTTTCTCTGGGGCCAACGTCCTGACTTTC. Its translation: CASSSSRVFSGANVLTF.

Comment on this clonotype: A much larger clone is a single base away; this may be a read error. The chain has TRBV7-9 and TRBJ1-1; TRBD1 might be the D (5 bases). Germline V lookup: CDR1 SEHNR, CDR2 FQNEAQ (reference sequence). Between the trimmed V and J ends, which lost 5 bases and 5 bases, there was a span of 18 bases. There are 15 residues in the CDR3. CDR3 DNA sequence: TGTGCCAGCAGCAACGACAGAGGTAGTAGTACTGAAGCTTTCTTT. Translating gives CASSNDRGSSTEAFF.

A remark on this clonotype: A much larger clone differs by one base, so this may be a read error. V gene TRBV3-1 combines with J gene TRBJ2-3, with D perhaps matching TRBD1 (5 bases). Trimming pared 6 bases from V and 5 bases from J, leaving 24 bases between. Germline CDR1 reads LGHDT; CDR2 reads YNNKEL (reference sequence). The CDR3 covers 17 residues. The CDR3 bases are TGTGCCAGCAGTTTTACAGGCAGCGTGGGGCCGAGAGATACGCAGTATTTT. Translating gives CASSFTGSVGPRDTQYF.

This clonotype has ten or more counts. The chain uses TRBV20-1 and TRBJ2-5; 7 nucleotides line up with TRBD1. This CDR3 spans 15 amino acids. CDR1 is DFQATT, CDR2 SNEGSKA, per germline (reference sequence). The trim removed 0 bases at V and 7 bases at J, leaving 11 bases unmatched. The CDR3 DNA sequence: TGCAGTGCTAGAGATCAAGGGGCCTCAGGGGGGACCCAGTACTTC. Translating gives CSARDQGASGGTQYF.

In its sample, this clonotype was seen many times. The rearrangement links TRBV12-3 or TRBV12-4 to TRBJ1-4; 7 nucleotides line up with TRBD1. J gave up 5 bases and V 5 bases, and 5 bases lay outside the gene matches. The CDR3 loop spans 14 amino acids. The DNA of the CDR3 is TGTGCCAGCAGTGGGGACAGACTAAATGAAAAACTGTTTTTT. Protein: CASSGDRLNEKLFF.

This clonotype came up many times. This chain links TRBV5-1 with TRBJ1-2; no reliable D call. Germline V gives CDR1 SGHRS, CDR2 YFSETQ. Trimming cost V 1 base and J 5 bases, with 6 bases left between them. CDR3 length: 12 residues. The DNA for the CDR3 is TGCGCCAGCAGCTTGCCGGGTTATGGCTACACCTTC. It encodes CASSLPGYGYTF.

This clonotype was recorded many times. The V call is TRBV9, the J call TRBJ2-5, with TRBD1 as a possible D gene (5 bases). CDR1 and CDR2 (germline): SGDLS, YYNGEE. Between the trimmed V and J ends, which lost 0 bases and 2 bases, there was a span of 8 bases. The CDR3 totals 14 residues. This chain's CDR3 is CASSVGQIQETQYF. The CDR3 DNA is TGTGCCAGCAGCGTAGGACAGATACAAGAGACCCAGTACTTC.

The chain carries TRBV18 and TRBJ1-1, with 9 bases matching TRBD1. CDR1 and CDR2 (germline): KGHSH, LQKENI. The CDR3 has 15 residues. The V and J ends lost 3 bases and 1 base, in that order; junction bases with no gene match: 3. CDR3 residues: CASSPRGQGNTEAFF. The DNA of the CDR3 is TGTGCCAGCTCACCTAGGGGACAGGGGAACACTGAAGCTTTCTTT.

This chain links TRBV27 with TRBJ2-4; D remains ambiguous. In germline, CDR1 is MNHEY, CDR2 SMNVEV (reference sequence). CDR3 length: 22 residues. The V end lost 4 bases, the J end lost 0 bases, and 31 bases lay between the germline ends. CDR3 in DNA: TGTGCCAGCAGTTCGCTATTTGCAGTGGCTGACAATATAACAATAGCCAAAAACATTCAGTACTTC. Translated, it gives CASSSLFAVADNITIAKNIQYF.

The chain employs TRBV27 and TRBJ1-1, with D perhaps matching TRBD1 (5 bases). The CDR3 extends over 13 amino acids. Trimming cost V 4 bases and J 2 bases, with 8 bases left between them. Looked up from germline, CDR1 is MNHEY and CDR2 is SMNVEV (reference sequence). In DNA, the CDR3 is TGTGCCAGCAGTTCAGGGATTAACACTGAAGCTTTCTTT. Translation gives CASSSGINTEAFF.

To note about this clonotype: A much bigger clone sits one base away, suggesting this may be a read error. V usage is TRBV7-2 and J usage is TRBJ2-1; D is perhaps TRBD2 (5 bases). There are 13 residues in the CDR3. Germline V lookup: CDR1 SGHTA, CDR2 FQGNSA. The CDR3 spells CASSSLAHNEQLF. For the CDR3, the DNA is TGTGCCAGCAGCTCCCTAGCCCACAATGAGCAGTTATTC.

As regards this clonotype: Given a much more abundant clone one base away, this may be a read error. This CDR3 reads CATSLQGAYSPLHF. CDR3 in DNA: TGTGCCACCAGTTTACAGGGGGCTTATTCACCCCTCCACTTT. V and J are TRBV28 and TRBJ1-6, with 9 bases identical to TRBD1. The CDR3 has 14 residues. Germline V gene data show CDR1 as MDHEN and CDR2 as SYDVKM.

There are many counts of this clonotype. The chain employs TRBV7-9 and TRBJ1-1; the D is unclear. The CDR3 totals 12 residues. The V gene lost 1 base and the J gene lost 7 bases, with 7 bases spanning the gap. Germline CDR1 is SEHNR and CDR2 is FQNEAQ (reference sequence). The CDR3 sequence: CASSLVVGEAFF. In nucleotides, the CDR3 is TGTGCCAGCAGCTTAGTTGTAGGTGAAGCTTTCTTT.

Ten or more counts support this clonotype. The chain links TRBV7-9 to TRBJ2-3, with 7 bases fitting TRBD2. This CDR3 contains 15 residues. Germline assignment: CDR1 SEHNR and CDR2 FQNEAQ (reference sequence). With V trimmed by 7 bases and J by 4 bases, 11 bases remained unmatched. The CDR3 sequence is CASTYLGEGPDTQYF. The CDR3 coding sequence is TGTGCCAGCACCTACCTCGGGGAGGGACCAGATACGCAGTATTTT.

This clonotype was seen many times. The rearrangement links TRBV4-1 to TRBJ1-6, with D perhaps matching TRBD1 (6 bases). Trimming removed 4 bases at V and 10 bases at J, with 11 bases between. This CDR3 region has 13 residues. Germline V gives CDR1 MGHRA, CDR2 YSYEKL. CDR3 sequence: CASSPGGGSPLHF. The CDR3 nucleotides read TGCGCCAGCAGCCCTGGGGGGGGCTCACCCCTCCACTTT.

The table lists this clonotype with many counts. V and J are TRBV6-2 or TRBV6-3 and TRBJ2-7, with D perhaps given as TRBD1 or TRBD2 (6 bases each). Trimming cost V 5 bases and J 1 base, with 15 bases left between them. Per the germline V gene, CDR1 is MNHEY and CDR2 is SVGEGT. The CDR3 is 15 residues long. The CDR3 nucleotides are TGTGCCAGCAGTAGGGGGGCCTCCGCATCCTACGAGCAGTACTTC. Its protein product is CASSRGASASYEQYF.

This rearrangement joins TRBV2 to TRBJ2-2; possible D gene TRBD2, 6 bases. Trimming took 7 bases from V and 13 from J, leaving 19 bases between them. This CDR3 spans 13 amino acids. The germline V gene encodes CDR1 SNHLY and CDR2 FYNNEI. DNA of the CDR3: TGTGCCAGCACTCCCGGACTATCACGCGTGCTGTTTTTT. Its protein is CASTPGLSRVLFF.

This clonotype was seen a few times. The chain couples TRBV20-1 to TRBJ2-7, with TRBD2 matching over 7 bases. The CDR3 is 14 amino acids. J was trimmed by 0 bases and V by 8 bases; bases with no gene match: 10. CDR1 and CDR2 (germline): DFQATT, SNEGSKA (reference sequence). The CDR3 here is CSTHRREPSYEQYF. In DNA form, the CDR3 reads TGCAGTACGCACCGGCGGGAGCCCTCCTACGAGCAGTACTTC.

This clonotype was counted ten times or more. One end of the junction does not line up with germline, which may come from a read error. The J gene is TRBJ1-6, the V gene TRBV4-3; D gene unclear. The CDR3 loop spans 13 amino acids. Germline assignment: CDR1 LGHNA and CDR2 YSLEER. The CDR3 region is CASSQDGFQPEDF. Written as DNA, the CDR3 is TGCGCCAGCAGCCAAGATGGGTTCCAACCGGAGGACTTT.

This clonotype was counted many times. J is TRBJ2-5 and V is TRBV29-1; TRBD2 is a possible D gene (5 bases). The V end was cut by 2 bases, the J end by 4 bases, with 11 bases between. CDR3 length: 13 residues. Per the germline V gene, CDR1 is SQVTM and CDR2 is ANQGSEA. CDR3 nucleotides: TGCAGCGTTGAAACAGCGGTTGCAGAGACCCAGTACTTC. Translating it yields CSVETAVAETQYF.

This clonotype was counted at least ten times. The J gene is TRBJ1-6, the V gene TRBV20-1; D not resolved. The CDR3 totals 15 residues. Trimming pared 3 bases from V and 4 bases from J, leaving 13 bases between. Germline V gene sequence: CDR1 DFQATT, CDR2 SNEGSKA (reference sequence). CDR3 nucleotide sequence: TGCAGTGCTAGTATCGGGGTGAAGTATAATTCACCCCTCCACTTT. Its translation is CSASIGVKYNSPLHF.